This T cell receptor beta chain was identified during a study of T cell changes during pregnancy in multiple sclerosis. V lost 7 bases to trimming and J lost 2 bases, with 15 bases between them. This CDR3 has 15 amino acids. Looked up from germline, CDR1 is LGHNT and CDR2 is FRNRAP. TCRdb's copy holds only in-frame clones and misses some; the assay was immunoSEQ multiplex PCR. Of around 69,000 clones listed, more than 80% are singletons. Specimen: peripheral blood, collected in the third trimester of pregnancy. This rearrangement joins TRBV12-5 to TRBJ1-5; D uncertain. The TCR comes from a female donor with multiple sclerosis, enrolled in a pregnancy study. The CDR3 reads CASAPRGYGNQPQHF. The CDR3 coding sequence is TGTGCTAGTGCCCCACGGGGTTATGGCAATCAGCCCCAGCATTTT.